The sequence of this T cell receptor beta chain was determined in a study of shared clonotypes between healthy human individuals. The split of CD4+ cells yielded CD45RA+ naive and CD45RA-negative memory subsets. Execution of the assay was at deep level. Sequencing was performed with immunoSEQ multiplex PCR; in TCRdb, only in-frame clones are kept and a portion is missing. The sample holds around 2.5 million clones, 80% to 95% seen once. About this clone: The identical CDR3 is also encoded by other nucleotide sequences in the sample.

The receptor was isolated from a man aged 18 to 29 in good health. Some clones in this sample may be carry-over from other donors' samples. Sequencing used naive CD4+ T cells from PBMCs. Subset noted: CD45RA+ positively selected.

CDR3 loop: CASSLSPGDGYTF. The CDR3, as DNA: TGTGCCAGCAGCTTATCTCCCGGTGATGGCTACACCTTC. The chain employs TRBV11-2 and TRBJ1-2, with D hard to call. The CDR3 is made up of 13 amino acids. V was cut by 2 bases and J by 6 bases, with 10 bases left in between. CDR1 and CDR2 from the germline V gene are SGHAT and FQNNGV.